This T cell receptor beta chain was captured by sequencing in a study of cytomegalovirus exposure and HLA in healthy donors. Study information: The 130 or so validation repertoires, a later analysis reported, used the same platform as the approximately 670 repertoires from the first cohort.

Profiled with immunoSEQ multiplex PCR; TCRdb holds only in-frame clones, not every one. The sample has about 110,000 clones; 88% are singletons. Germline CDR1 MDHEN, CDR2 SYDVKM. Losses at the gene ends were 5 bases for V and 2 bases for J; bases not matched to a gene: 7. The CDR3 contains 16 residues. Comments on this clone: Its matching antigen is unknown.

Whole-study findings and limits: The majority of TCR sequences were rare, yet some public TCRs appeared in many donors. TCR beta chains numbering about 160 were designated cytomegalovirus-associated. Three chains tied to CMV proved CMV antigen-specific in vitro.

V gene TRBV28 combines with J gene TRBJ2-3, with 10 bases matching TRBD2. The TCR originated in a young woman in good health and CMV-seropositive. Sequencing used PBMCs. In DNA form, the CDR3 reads TGTGCCAGCAGTCCCCACGGGACTAGCGACACAGATACGCAGTATTTT. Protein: CASSPHGTSDTDTQYF. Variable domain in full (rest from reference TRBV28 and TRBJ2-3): DVKVTQSSRYLVKRTGEKVFLECVQDMDHENMFWYRQDPGLGLRLIYFSYDVKMKEKGDIPEGYSVSREKKERFSLILESASTNQTSMYLCASSPHGTSDTDTQYFGPGTRLTVL.